What follows describes a single T cell receptor beta chain. This table comes from immunoSEQ multiplex PCR, and its TCRdb copy is limited to in-frame clones, with some not included. The table shows 650,000 to 800,000 clones, with roughly nine tenths occurring only once. This specimen belongs to a study of shared clonotypes between healthy human individuals. Naive CD8 cells lacked CD45RO, underwent positive selection for CCR7 and left out terminally differentiated effector memory CD45RA+ cells. The CDR3 has 16 amino acids. Trimming left V 2 bases short and J 6 bases short, with 19 bases between. From germline, CDR1 is LNHNV and CDR2 YYDKDF (reference sequence).

Sequencing input: naive CD8+ T cells sorted from blood. The source is a young man in good health. The V call is TRBV15, the J call TRBJ2-5, with D tentatively TRBD2 (6 bases). The CDR3 DNA reads as TGTGCCACCAGCAGATCACCGGGAGCACGGGAGCAGACCCAGTACTTC. The encoded protein is CATSRSPGAREQTQYF.